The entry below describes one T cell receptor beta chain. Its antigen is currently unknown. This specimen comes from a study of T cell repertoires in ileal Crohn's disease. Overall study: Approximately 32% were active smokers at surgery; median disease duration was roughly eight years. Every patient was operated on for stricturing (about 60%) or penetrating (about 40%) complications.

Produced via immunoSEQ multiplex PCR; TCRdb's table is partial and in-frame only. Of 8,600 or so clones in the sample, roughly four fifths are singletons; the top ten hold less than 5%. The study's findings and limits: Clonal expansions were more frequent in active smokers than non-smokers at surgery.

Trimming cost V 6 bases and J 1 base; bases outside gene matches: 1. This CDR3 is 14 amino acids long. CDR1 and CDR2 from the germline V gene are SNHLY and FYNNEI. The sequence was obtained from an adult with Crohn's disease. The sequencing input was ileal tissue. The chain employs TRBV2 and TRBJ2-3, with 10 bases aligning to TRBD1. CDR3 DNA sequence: TGTGCCAGCAGCGACAGGGGGCGCACAGATACGCAGTATTTT. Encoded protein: CASSDRGRTDTQYF.